This T cell receptor beta chain was documented in a study of T cells in Graves' hyperthyroidism and ophthalmopathy. Study context: Peripheral blood specimens were obtained at initial diagnosis, prior to any treatment.

This clonotype showed up just a few times. As yet, its antigen is unknown. Fresh peripheral blood, approximately 9.1 ml, was the source of the PBMCs. There were TCR beta CDR3 regions amplified from RNA transcripts. Researchers ran a first-round RT-PCR on the TCR CDR3 using the HTBI primer set. TCRdb redid the calling of the multiplex PCR reads with MiXCR, one entry per CDR3 protein. Of approximately 600,000 distinct CDR3 sequences in the sample, roughly 15% are singletons; the top ten hold over 3.5%. Overall study findings and caveats: Blood also showed most of the thyroid clonotypes that were expanded above 0.001. The model anticipated ophthalmopathy a median around six months pre-onset.

Germline V gives CDR1 LGHDT, CDR2 YNNKEL (reference sequence). V was clipped by 2 bases and J by 0 bases, with 14 bases between them. This CDR3 region has 16 residues. The sample comprised blood. The chain carries TRBV3-1 and TRBJ2-7, with D possibly matching TRBD2 (5 bases). This TCR was recovered from a middle-aged woman with Graves' ophthalmopathy. In DNA form, the CDR3 reads TGTGCCAGCAGCCAATCGAGGGAGTGGAACTCCTACGAGCAGTACTTC. Translating it yields CASSQSREWNSYEQYF.